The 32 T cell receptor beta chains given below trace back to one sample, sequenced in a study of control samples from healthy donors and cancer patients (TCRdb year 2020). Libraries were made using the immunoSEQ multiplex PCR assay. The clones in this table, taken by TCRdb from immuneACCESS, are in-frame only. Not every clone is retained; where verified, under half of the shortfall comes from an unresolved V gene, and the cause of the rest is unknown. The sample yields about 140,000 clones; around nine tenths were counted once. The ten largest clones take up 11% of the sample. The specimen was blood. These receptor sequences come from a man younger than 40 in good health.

The CDR3 loop is CASSIGTSNEQFF. The DNA for the CDR3 is TGTGCCAGTAGTATCGGGACCTCCAATGAGCAGTTCTTC. The gene calls are TRBV19 and TRBJ2-1; D possibly uses TRBD1 or TRBD2 (5 bases each). This CDR3 has 13 residues. V lost 3 bases to trimming and J lost 6 bases, with 9 bases between them. Per germline, CDR1 LNHDA and CDR2 SQIVND (reference sequence).

CDR3 in amino acids: CASSLQGWETQYF. The CDR3 nucleotides are TGTGCCAGCAGTTTACAGGGGTGGGAGACCCAGTACTTC. The V gene is TRBV28, the J gene TRBJ2-5; maybe TRBD1 (6 bases). The CDR3 has 13 residues. Germline CDR1 is MDHEN and CDR2 is SYDVKM. Between the trimmed V and J ends, which lost 2 bases and 5 bases, there was a span of 9 bases.

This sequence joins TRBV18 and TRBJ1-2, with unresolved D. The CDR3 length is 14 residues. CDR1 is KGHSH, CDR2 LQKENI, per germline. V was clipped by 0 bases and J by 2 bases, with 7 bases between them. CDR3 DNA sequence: TGTGCCAGCTCACCACCGTGGCAGAACTATGGCTACACCTTC. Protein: CASSPPWQNYGYTF.

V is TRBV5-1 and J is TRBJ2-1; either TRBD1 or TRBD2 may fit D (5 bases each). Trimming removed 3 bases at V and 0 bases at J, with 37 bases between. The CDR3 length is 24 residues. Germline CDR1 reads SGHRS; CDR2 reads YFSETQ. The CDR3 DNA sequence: TGCGCCAGCAGCTCCGGCTTCGGGGCGAAAAGATATAACAACATTTCTAGCTCCTACAATGAGCAGTTCTTC. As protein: CASSSGFGAKRYNNISSSYNEQFF. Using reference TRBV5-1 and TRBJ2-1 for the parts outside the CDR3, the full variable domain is KAGVTQTPRYLIKTRGQQVTLSCSPISGHRSVSWYQQTPGQGLQFLFEYFSETQRNKGNFPGRFSGRQFSNSRSEMNVSTLELGDSALYLCASSSGFGAKRYNNISSSYNEQFFGPGTRLTVL.

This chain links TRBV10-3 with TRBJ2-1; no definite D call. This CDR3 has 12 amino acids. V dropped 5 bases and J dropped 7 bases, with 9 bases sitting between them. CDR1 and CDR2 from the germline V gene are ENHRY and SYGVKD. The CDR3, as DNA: TGTGCCATCAGTCCGAGATTGAATGAGCAGTTCTTC. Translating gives CAISPRLNEQFF.

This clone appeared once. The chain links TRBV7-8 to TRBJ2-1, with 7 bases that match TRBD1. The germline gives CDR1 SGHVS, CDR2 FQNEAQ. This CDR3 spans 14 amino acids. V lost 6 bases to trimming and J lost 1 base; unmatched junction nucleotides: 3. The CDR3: CASSFRGSYNEQFF. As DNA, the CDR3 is TGTGCCAGCAGTTTCAGGGGGTCCTACAATGAGCAGTTCTTC.

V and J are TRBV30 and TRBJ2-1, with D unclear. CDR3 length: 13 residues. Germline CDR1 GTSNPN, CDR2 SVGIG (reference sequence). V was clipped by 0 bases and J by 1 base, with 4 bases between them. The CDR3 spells CAWSVNSYNEQFF. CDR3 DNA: TGTGCCTGGAGTGTAAATTCCTACAATGAGCAGTTCTTC.

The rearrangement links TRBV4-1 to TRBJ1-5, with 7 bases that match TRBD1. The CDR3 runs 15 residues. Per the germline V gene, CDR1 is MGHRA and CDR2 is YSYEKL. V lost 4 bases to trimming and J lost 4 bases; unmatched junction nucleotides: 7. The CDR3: CASSRIQGMNQPQHF. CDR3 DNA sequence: TGCGCCAGCAGCCGTATACAGGGGATGAATCAGCCCCAGCATTTT.

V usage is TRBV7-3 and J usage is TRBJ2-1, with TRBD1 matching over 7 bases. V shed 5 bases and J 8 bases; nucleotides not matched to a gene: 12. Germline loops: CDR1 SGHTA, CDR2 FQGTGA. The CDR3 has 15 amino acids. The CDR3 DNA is TGTGCCAGCAGCCCAGGGCGACAGGGTGGCGATGAGCAGTTCTTC. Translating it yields CASSPGRQGGDEQFF.

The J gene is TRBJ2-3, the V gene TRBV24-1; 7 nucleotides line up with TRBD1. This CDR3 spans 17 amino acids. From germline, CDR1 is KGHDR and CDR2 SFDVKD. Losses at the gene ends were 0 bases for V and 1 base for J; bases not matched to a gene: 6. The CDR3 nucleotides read TGTGCCACCAGTGATTTGAGGTCCGGGACAGGCACAGATACGCAGTATTTT. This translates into CATSDLRSGTGTDTQYF.

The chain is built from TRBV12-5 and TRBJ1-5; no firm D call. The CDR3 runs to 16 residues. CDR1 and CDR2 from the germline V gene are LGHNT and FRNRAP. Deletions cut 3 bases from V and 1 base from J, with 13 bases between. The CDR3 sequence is CASGLKRARSNQPQHF. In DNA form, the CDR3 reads TGTGCTAGTGGTTTAAAAAGGGCTAGGAGCAATCAGCCCCAGCATTTT.

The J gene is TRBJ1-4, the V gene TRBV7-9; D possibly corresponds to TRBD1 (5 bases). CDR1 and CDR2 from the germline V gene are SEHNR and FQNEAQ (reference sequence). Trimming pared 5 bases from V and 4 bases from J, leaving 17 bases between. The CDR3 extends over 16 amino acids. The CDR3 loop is CASSPYPTALNEKLFF. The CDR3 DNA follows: TGTGCCAGCAGCCCTTACCCGACAGCTCTTAATGAAAAACTGTTTTTT.

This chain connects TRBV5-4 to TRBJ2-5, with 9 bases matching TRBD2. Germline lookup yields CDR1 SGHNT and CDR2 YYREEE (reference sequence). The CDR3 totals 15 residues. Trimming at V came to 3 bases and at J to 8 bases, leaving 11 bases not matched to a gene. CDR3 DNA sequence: TGTGCCAGCAGCTCCGGGTTGGATAGCGGGAGAACCCAGTACTTC. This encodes CASSSGLDSGRTQYF.

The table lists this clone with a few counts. CDR3 sequence (DNA): TGTGCCAGCAGCTCTCTAGCGGGGGAGCAGTACTTC. It translates to CASSSLAGEQYF. V and J are TRBV7-2 and TRBJ2-7, with 9 positions matching TRBD2. The length of the CDR3 is 12 residues. Germline CDR1 SGHTA, CDR2 FQGNSA. The trim removed 4 bases at V and 7 bases at J, leaving 2 bases unmatched.

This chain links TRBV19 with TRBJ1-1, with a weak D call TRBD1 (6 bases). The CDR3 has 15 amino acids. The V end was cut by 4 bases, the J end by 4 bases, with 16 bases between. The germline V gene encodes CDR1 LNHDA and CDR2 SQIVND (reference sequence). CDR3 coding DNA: TGTGCCAGTAGTACGGCACGGGGGGCAGGCACTGAAGCTTTCTTT. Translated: CASSTARGAGTEAFF.

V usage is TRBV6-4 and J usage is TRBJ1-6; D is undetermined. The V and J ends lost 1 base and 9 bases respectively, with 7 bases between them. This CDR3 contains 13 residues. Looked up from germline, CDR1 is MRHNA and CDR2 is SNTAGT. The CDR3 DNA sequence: TGTGCCAGCAGTGACTTCAAGGGTTCACCCCTCCACTTT. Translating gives CASSDFKGSPLHF.

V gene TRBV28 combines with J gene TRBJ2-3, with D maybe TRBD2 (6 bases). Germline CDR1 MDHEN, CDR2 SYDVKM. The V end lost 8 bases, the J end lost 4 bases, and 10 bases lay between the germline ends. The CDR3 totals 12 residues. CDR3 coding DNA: TGTGCCAGCCAAAGCGGGTCAGATACGCAGTATTTT. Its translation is CASQSGSDTQYF.

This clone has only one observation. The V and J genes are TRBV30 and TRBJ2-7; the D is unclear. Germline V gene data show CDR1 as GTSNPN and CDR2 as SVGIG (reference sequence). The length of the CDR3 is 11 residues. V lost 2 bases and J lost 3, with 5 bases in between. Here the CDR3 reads CAWSQNYEQYF. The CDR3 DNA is TGTGCCTGGAGTCAGAACTACGAGCAGTACTTC.

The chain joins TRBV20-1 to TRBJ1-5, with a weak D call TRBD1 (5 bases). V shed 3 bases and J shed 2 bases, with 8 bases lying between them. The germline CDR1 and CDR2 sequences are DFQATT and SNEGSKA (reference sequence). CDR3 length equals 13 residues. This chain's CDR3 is CSASRGGNQPQHF. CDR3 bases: TGCAGTGCTAGTAGGGGCGGCAATCAGCCCCAGCATTTT.

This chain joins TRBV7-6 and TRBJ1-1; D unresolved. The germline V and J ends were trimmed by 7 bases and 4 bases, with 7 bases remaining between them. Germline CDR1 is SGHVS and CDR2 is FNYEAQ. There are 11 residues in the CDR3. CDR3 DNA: TGTGCCAGCATGTGGACCACTGAAGCTTTCTTT. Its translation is CASMWTTEAFF.

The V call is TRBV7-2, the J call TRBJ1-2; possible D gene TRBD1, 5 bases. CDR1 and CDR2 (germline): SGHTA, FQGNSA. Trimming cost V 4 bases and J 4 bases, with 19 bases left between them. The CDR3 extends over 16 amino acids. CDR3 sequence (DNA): TGTGCCAGCAGCTCCCAAGAAATTGACAGATCCTATGGCTACACCTTC. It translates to CASSSQEIDRSYGYTF.

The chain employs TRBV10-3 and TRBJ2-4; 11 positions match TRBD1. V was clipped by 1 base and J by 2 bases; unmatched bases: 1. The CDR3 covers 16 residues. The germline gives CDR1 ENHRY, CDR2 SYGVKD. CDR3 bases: TGTGCCATCAGTGAGTGGGACAGGGGGTCCAAAAACATTCAGTACTTC. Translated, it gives CAISEWDRGSKNIQYF.

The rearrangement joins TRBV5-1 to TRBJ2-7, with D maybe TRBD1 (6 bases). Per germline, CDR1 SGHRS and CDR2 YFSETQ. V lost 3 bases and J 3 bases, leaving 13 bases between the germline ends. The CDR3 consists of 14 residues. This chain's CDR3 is CASSSPTGVYEQYF. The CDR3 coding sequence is TGCGCCAGCAGCTCGCCGACAGGTGTCTACGAGCAGTACTTC.

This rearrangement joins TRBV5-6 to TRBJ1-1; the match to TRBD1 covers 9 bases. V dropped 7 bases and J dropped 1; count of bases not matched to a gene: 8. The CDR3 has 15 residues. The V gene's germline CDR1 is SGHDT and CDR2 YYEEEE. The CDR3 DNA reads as TGTGCCAGCGTCCCGGGACAGGGACGGAACACTGAAGCTTTCTTT. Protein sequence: CASVPGQGRNTEAFF.

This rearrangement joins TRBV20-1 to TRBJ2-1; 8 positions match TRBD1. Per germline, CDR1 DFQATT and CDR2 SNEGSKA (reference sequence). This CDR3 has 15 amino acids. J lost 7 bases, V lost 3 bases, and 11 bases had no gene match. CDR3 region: CSASLLRRGRNEQFF. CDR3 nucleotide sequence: TGCAGTGCTAGTCTTCTACGCAGGGGGCGGAATGAGCAGTTCTTC.

CDR3 nucleotide sequence: TGTGCCAGCAGTCACCAAACAGGGGTAGGTGCTTTCTTT. Amino acids: CASSHQTGVGAFF. The chain uses TRBV6-5 and TRBJ1-1, with 7 bases aligning to TRBD1. The CDR3 is made up of 13 amino acids. V lost 5 bases, J lost 11 bases, and 11 bases stayed unmatched. Germline V gene sequence: CDR1 MNHEY, CDR2 SVGAGI.

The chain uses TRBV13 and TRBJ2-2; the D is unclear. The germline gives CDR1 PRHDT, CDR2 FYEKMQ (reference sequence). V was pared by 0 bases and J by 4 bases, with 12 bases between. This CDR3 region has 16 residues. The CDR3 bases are TGTGCCAGCAGCTTAGGCGCCCAGGAGTCCACCGGGGAGCTGTTTTTT. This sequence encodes CASSLGAQESTGELFF.

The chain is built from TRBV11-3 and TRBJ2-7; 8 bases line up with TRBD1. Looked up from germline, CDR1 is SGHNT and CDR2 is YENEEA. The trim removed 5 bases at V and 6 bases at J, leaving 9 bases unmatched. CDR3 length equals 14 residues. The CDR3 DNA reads TGTGCCAGCAGCCGGGGACAGGCCCTTAGCGAGCAGTACTTC. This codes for CASSRGQALSEQYF. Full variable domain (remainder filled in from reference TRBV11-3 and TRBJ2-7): EAGVVQSPRYKIIEKKQPVAFWCNPISGHNTLYWYLQNLGQGPELLIRYENEEAVDDSQLPKDRFSAERLKGVDSTLKIQPAELGDSAVYLCASSRGQALSEQYFGPGTRLTVT.

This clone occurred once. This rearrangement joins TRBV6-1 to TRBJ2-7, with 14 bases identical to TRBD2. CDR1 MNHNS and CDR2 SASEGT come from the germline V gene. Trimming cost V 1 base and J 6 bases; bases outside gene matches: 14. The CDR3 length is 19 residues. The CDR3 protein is CASSEVVLGLAGGRGEQYF. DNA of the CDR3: TGTGCCAGCAGTGAAGTAGTTCTCGGACTAGCGGGAGGTAGAGGCGAGCAGTACTTC.

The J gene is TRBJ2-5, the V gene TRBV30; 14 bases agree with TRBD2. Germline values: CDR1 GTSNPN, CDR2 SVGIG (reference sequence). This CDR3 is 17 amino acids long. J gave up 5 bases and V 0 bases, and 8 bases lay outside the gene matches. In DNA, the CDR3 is TGTGCCTGGAGTGTTGGGACTAGCGGGAGTTCTTGGGAGACCCAGTACTTC. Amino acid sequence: CAWSVGTSGSSWETQYF.

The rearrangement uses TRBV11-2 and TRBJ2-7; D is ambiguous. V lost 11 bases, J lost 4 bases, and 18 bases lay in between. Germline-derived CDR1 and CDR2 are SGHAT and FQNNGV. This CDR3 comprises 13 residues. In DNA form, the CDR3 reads TGTGCCGGCCGGTGGATCGGTCGATACGAGCAGTACTTC. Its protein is CAGRWIGRYEQYF.

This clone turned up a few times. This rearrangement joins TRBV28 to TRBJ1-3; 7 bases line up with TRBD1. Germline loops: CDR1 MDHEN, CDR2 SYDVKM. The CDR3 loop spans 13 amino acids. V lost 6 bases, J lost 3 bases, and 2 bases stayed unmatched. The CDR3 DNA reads TGTGCCAGCAGACGGACAGGTGGAAACACCATATATTTT. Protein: CASRRTGGNTIYF.